Listed below are T cell receptor beta chains from one sample, sequenced in a study of cytomegalovirus exposure and HLA in healthy donors. TCRdb's table, derived via immunoSEQ multiplex PCR, lists solely in-frame clones and lacks some. The table records some 64,000 clones, 96% of them present only once. The sample comprised PBMCs. The receptor source for this set is a woman aged 18-35 years in good health and CMV-seronegative. The CDR3 runs from the conserved cysteine through the conserved F or W. D genes are given only for firm matches. Clone size is shown for a subset of rows, as once, few, many or a class of expanded clone.

D: NA; J: TRBJ2-4; length: 14; V: TRBV28; size: NA; CDR3: CASSNRVSGNIQYF; DNA: TGTGCCAGCAGTAACAGGGTGTCCGGGAACATTCAGTACTTC
D: NA; J: TRBJ2-4; length: 12; V: TRBV2; size: few; CDR3: CASSGGRDIQYF; DNA: TGTGCCAGCAGTGGGGGCAGAGACATTCAGTACTTC
D: NA; J: TRBJ2-1; length: 12; V: TRBV19; size: NA; CDR3: CASSGSSFEQFF; DNA: TGTGCCAGTAGTGGTAGCTCCTTTGAGCAGTTCTTC
D: NA; J: TRBJ1-5; length: 17; V: TRBV7-3; size: once; CDR3: CASSLSPDKSGNQPQHF; DNA: TGTGCCAGCAGCTTAAGCCCCGACAAGTCGGGGAATCAGCCCCAGCATTTT
D: TRBD2; J: TRBJ2-3; length: 17; V: TRBV7-3; size: once; CDR3: CASSLAGGPGAADTQYF; DNA: TGTGCCAGCAGCTTAGCGGGGGGGCCAGGGGCAGCAGATACGCAGTATTTT
D: NA; J: TRBJ2-7; length: 14; V: TRBV9; size: NA; CDR3: CASSVGQESYEQYF; DNA: TGTGCCAGCAGCGTAGGACAGGAGTCCTACGAGCAGTACTTC
D: TRBD1; J: TRBJ2-7; length: 15; V: TRBV11-2; size: NA; CDR3: CASSKGQGGTYEQYF; DNA: TGTGCCAGCAGCAAGGGACAGGGCGGGACCTACGAGCAGTACTTC
D: TRBD1; J: TRBJ2-2; length: 16; V: TRBV7-3; size: NA; CDR3: CASSLFASRGSGELFF; DNA: TGTGCCAGCAGCTTATTTGCAAGCAGGGGGTCCGGGGAGCTGTTTTTT
D: TRBD2; J: TRBJ2-1; length: 13; V: TRBV27; size: NA; CDR3: CASSAGGHNEQFF; DNA: TGTGCCAGCAGCGCGGGGGGTCACAATGAGCAGTTCTTC
D: TRBD1; J: TRBJ1-1; length: 14; V: TRBV7-8; size: NA; CDR3: CASSPIQGYTEAFF; DNA: TGTGCCAGCAGCCCTATACAGGGGTACACTGAAGCTTTCTTT
D: NA; J: TRBJ1-4; length: 14; V: TRBV5-1; size: NA; CDR3: CASSLGTANEKLFF; DNA: TGCGCCAGCAGCTTGGGGACAGCTAATGAAAAACTGTTTTTT
D: TRBD1; J: TRBJ1-2; length: 16; V: TRBV5-8; size: NA; CDR3: CASSLVRGQSVSGYTF; DNA: TGTGCCAGCAGCTTGGTCAGGGGACAGTCCGTAAGCGGCTACACCTTC
D: TRBD1; J: TRBJ1-1; length: 16; V: TRBV5-4; size: NA; CDR3: CASSAAGGSGDTEAFF; DNA: TGTGCCAGCAGCGCGGCAGGGGGCTCTGGGGACACTGAAGCTTTCTTT
D: TRBD1; J: TRBJ1-3; length: 15; V: TRBV10-3; size: NA; CDR3: CAISAPGGSGNTIYF; DNA: TGTGCCATCAGTGCCCCAGGGGGCTCTGGAAACACCATATATTTT
D: TRBD1; J: TRBJ1-5; length: 14; V: TRBV6-5; size: NA; CDR3: CATRGQGRNQPQHF; DNA: TGTGCCACCCGGGGACAGGGGCGCAATCAGCCCCAGCATTTT
D: TRBD1; J: TRBJ1-2; length: 14; V: TRBV10-3; size: NA; CDR3: CAIRPTGGDYGYTF; DNA: TGTGCCATCAGGCCGACAGGGGGTGACTATGGCTACACCTTC
D: NA; J: TRBJ1-4; length: 14; V: TRBV9; size: NA; CDR3: CASSPDGQRGKLFF; DNA: TGTGCCAGCAGCCCGGACGGCCAAAGGGGAAAACTGTTTTTT
D: NA; J: TRBJ1-5; length: 16; V: TRBV19; size: NA; CDR3: CASSKFLEGANQPQHF; DNA: TGTGCCAGTAGTAAATTTTTAGAGGGAGCCAATCAGCCCCAGCATTTT
D: NA; J: TRBJ2-5; length: 13; V: TRBV5-1; size: NA; CDR3: CASSPQGRETQYF; DNA: TGCGCCAGCAGCCCCCAGGGCCGGGAGACCCAGTACTTC
D: TRBD1; J: TRBJ1-2; length: 14; V: TRBV11-2; size: once; CDR3: CASSPGGAEFGYTF; DNA: TGTGCCAGCAGCCCAGGGGGCGCGGAGTTTGGCTACACCTTC
D: TRBD2; J: TRBJ2-2; length: 16; V: TRBV5-4; size: NA; CDR3: CASSELAVGDTGELFF; DNA: TGTGCCAGCAGCGAGCTAGCGGTGGGGGACACCGGGGAGCTGTTTTTT
D: NA; J: TRBJ2-7; length: 14; V: TRBV11-3; size: NA; CDR3: CASSPPGNPYEQYF; DNA: TGTGCCAGCAGCCCCCCAGGGAATCCCTACGAGCAGTACTTC
D: TRBD2; J: TRBJ2-2; length: 15; V: TRBV19; size: NA; CDR3: CASSMTGLVTGELFF; DNA: TGTGCCAGTAGTATGACCGGACTAGTCACCGGGGAGCTGTTTTTT
D: NA; J: TRBJ1-3; length: 14; V: TRBV15; size: NA; CDR3: CATSSGGGRNTIYF; DNA: TGTGCCACCAGCAGCGGGGGTGGGAGAAACACCATATATTTT
D: TRBD1; J: TRBJ1-4; length: 15; V: TRBV15; size: NA; CDR3: CATSRAGQGGEKLFF; DNA: TGTGCCACCAGCAGAGCCGGACAGGGTGGGGAAAAACTGTTTTTT